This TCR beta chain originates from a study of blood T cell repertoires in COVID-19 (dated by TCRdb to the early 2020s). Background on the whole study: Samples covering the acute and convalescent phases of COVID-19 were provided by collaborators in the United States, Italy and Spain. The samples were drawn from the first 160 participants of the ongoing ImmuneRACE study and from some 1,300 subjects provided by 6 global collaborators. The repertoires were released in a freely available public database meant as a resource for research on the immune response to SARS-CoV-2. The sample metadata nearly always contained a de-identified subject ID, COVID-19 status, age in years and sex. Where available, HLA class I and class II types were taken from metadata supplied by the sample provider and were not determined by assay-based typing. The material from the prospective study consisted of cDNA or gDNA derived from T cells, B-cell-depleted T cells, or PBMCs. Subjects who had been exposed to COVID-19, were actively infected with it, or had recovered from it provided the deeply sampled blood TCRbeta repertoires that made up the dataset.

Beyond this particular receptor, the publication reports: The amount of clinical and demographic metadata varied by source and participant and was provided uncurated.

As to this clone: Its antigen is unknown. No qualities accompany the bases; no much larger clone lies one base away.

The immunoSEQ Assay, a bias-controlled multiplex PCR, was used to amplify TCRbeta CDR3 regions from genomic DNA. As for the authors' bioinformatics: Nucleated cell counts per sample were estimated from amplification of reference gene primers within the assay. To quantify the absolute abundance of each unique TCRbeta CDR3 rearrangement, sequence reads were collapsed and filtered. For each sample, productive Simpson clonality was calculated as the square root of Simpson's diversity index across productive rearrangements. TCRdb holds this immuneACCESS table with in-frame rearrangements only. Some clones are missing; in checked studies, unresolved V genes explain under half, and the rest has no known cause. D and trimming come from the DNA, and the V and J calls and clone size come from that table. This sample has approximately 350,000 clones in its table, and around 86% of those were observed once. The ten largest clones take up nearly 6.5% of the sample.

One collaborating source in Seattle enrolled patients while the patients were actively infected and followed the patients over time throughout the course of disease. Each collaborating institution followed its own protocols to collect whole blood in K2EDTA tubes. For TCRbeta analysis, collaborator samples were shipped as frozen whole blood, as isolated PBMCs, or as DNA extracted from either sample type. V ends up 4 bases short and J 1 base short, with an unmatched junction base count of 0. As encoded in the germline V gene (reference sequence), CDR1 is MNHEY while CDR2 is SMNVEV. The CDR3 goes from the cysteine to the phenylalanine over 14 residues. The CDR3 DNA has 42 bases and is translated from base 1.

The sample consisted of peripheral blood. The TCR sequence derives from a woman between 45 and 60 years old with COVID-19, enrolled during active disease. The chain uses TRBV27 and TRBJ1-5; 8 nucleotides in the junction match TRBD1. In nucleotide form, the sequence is TGTGCCAGCAGTTACAGGGGGAGCAATCAGCCCCAGCATTTT. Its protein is CASSYRGSNQPQHF.